These 19 T cell receptor beta chains originate from one sample sequenced in a study of blood T cell repertoires in COVID-19. The assay was immunoSEQ multiplex PCR, and TCRdb's table has in-frame clones only and misses some. The data show 150,000 to 200,000 clones, with around 89% seen just once and 4.4% held by the top ten. Sequenced: peripheral blood. Source of these receptors: a human donor in a cohort sampled during active COVID-19.

V and J are TRBV7-9 and TRBJ2-2; TRBD1 aligns across 11 bases. J lost 3 bases, V lost 5 bases, and 5 bases had no gene match. The CDR3 length is 16 residues. CDR1 and CDR2 from the germline V gene are SEHNR and FQNEAQ (reference sequence). As DNA, the CDR3 is TGTGCCAGCAGCCATAGGACAGGGGGCTACACCGGGGAGCTGTTTTTT. As protein: CASSHRTGGYTGELFF.

The chain recombines TRBV11-3 with TRBJ2-1; TRBD2 matches at 9 bases. This CDR3 has 17 amino acids. The germline CDR1 and CDR2 sequences are SGHNT and YENEEA. Trimming at V came to 5 bases and at J to 6 bases, leaving 14 bases not matched to a gene. DNA for the CDR3: TGTGCCAGCAGCCTGGGGGACTGGCGGGAGGGCGGCAATGAGCAGTTCTTC. As protein: CASSLGDWREGGNEQFF.

V is TRBV30 and J is TRBJ2-2; the match to TRBD2 covers 7 bases. This CDR3 comprises 16 residues. With V trimmed by 2 bases and J by 7 bases, 13 bases remained unmatched. CDR1 is GTSNPN and CDR2 is SVGIG in the germline V gene (reference sequence). The CDR3 sequence: CAWSSGRGLSFGELFF. The DNA of the CDR3 is TGTGCCTGGAGTAGTGGTCGGGGACTATCCTTCGGGGAGCTGTTTTTT.

The chain is built from TRBV6-6 and TRBJ1-5, with 10 bases lining up with TRBD1. J lost 7 bases, V lost 5 bases, and 8 bases had no gene match. CDR1 is MNHNY, CDR2 SVGAGI, per germline (reference sequence). The CDR3 sequence is 15 residues long. CDR3 nucleotide sequence: TGTGCCAGCAGTCCCGGGACAGGGGAAGGACAGCCCCAGCATTTT. It specifies CASSPGTGEGQPQHF.

The CDR3 loop reads CAWSDRVGQPQHF. The CDR3 coding sequence is TGTGCCTGGAGTGACAGGGTAGGTCAGCCCCAGCATTTT. This sequence joins TRBV30 and TRBJ1-5; D might be TRBD1 (6 bases). Trimming stripped 1 base from V and 6 bases from J, with 10 bases between. Germline V gives CDR1 GTSNPN, CDR2 SVGIG (reference sequence). This CDR3 is built from 13 residues.

The chain links TRBV6-6 to TRBJ2-7; D gene ambiguous. Germline V gives CDR1 MNHNY, CDR2 SVGAGI (reference sequence). Trimming shortened V by 0 bases and J by 2 bases, and 8 bases separated the two germline ends. The CDR3 runs 14 residues. CDR3 amino acids: CASSYSRVPYEQYF. Here the CDR3 DNA reads TGTGCCAGCAGTTACTCTCGCGTACCCTACGAGCAGTACTTC.

The V call is TRBV6-5, the J call TRBJ2-2, with a possible D match to TRBD1 (6 bases). CDR3 length: 15 residues. Germline CDR1 MNHEY, CDR2 SVGAGI. Trimming pared 4 bases from V and 5 bases from J, leaving 14 bases between. The CDR3: CASSFSGTQTGELFF. The CDR3 DNA is TGTGCCAGCAGTTTCTCCGGGACACAGACCGGGGAGCTGTTTTTT.

This clone was observed once. V gene TRBV7-2 combines with J gene TRBJ1-4; no reliable D call. Trimming removed 5 bases at V and 7 bases at J, with 11 bases between. This CDR3 is 13 amino acids long. Looked up from germline, CDR1 is SGHTA and CDR2 is FQGNSA. CDR3 residues: CASSLNSGEKLFF. CDR3 in DNA: TGTGCCAGCAGCCTTAATAGCGGTGAAAAACTGTTTTTT.

In its sample, this clone was seen a few times. This chain uses TRBV28 with TRBJ1-5, with TRBD1 identical over 9 bases. The CDR3 covers 14 residues. V shed 4 bases, J shed 7 bases, and the junction held 5 bases outside the gene matches. Germline-derived CDR1 and CDR2 are MDHEN and SYDVKM. CDR3 loop: CASSSTGGVQPQHF. The CDR3 coding sequence is TGTGCCAGCAGTTCCACAGGGGGCGTGCAGCCCCAGCATTTT. The whole variable domain, remainder taken from reference TRBV28 and TRBJ1-5, is DVKVTQSSRYLVKRTGEKVFLECVQDMDHENMFWYRQDPGLGLRLIYFSYDVKMKEKGDIPEGYSVSREKKERFSLILESASTNQTSMYLCASSSTGGVQPQHFGDGTRLSIL.

Concerning this clone itself: In the same sample, other DNA sequences code for this CDR3. This chain uses TRBV12-3 or TRBV12-4 with TRBJ2-5; no clear D. V lost 2 bases and J 5 bases, leaving 3 bases between the germline ends. The CDR3 contains 11 residues. The CDR3 DNA sequence: TGTGCCAGCAGTTTAAGCGAGACCCAGTACTTC. Translation gives CASSLSETQYF.

CDR3 nucleotides: TGTGCCAGCAGCCGTAGGGCTAGCGGTTTCCAAGAGACCCAGTACTTC. It encodes CASSRRASGFQETQYF. The chain recombines TRBV7-9 with TRBJ2-5; 7 bases are a match to TRBD2. V trimming: 5 bases; J trimming: 1 base; junction bases outside the gene matches: 10. Germline CDR1 and CDR2: SEHNR and FQNEAQ (reference sequence). The CDR3 length is 16 residues.

CDR3 in DNA: TGTGCCAGCAGCCAAGACTGGTGGAGCGGGACTTGCTACGAGCAGTACTTC. It specifies CASSQDWWSGTCYEQYF. This rearrangement joins TRBV3-1 (or the pseudogene TRBV3-2) to TRBJ2-7, with 7 bases that match TRBD2. Germline CDR1 reads LGHDT; CDR2 reads YNNKEL (reference sequence). The trim removed 0 bases at V and 3 bases at J, leaving 11 bases unmatched. This CDR3 spans 17 amino acids.

CDR3 region: CAWSGKTGGQPQHF. CDR3 nucleotide sequence: TGTGCCTGGAGTGGCAAAACAGGGGGTCAGCCCCAGCATTTT. The chain links TRBV30 to TRBJ1-5; TRBD1 matches at 8 bases. Germline CDR1 GTSNPN, CDR2 SVGIG (reference sequence). The CDR3 has 14 residues. The J segment lost 6 bases and the V segment lost 1 base, leaving 5 bases of the junction unmatched.

This chain uses TRBV4-1 with TRBJ2-1; TRBD2 matches at 8 bases. The V gene's germline CDR1 is MGHRA and CDR2 YSYEKL. The CDR3 totals 15 residues. After removal of 7 bases from V and 6 bases from J, the junction contained 11 bases not matched to a gene. The CDR3 here is CASTGSGGVSNEQFF. The CDR3 nucleotides read TGCGCCAGCACCGGATCGGGGGGGGTATCCAATGAGCAGTTCTTC.

As DNA, the CDR3 is TGTGCCAGCAGTGTGGGGCAAATTAATGAAAAACTGTTTTTT. Its protein is CASSVGQINEKLFF. V is TRBV2 and J is TRBJ1-4; a weak D match, TRBD1 (5 bases). This CDR3 has 14 residues. Trimming pared 4 bases from V and 4 bases from J, leaving 10 bases between. Germline CDR1 is SNHLY and CDR2 is FYNNEI.

The chain joins TRBV2 to TRBJ2-5; 12 nucleotides agree with TRBD1. The junction had 4 bases not matched to a gene; V was cut back by 4 bases and J by 4 bases. Germline V gene sequence: CDR1 SNHLY, CDR2 FYNNEI. The CDR3 is 15 amino acids. The CDR3 DNA reads as TGTGCCAGCAGTGGGGACAGGGGGCGCCCAGAGACCCAGTACTTC. This codes for CASSGDRGRPETQYF.

V and J are TRBV5-1 and TRBJ2-7; D might be TRBD1 (5 bases). Trimming removed 1 base at V and 7 bases at J, with 12 bases between. The CDR3 sequence is 13 residues long. Germline CDR1 SGHRS, CDR2 YFSETQ. The CDR3 bases are TGCGCCAGCAGCTTGTGGGCAGGGCAAGAGCAGTACTTC. Protein sequence: CASSLWAGQEQYF.

This clone was detected only once. The gene calls are TRBV7-9 and TRBJ2-7, with D possibly being TRBD1 (5 bases). CDR3 size: 13 residues. V shed 1 base and J shed 5 bases, with 9 bases lying between them. Per germline, CDR1 SEHNR and CDR2 FQNEAQ (reference sequence). CDR3 DNA sequence: TGTGCCAGCAGCTTAGGACAGTCCCACGAGCAGTACTTC. Encoded protein: CASSLGQSHEQYF.

V gene TRBV6-1 combines with J gene TRBJ2-7, with D maybe TRBD1 (6 bases). In germline, CDR1 is MNHNS, CDR2 SASEGT. Between the trimmed V and J ends, which lost 2 bases and 7 bases, there was a span of 12 bases. The CDR3 loop spans 13 amino acids. This chain's CDR3 is CASSERQVREQYF. CDR3 bases: TGTGCCAGCAGTGAACGACAGGTTCGGGAGCAGTACTTC.